This TCR beta chain derives from a study of T-cell memory formation after mild COVID-19 (dated by TCRdb to the early 2020s). Describing the broader study: TCR sequence clusters from the two donors were largely donor specific. T-cell clones expanding and contracting after mild COVID-19 in two donors were tracked by longitudinal TCRalpha and TCRbeta repertoire sequencing. The cohort comprised two young, previously healthy adult volunteers, one female and one male.

CDR1 SGHKS and CDR2 YYEKEE were looked up in the germline V gene (reference sequence). Between the V and J ends, shortened by 2 bases and 10 bases respectively, the junction contains 13 bases. Counted from cysteine to phenylalanine, this CDR3 has 13 amino acids. Only the CDR3 portion is preserved as DNA: 39 bases, with reading frame beginning at the first base. The reads were generated on an Illumina NovaSeq 6000. TCRalpha and TCRbeta cDNA libraries were constructed by 5'RACE with constant-segment primers, with sample barcodes and unique molecular identifiers being introduced. Trizol reagent was used to extract RNA from every sample. Libraries were amplified in two PCR steps, with a second sample barcode and Illumina TruSeq adapters added in the second step. Sequencing of the libraries was done on an Illumina NovaSeq, producing 2 x 150 bp paired-end reads. The study's own analysis went as follows. The reads were demultiplexed and collapsed into UMI-guided consensus sequences using migec v1.2.7. With mixcr v2.1.11, UMI consensuses were aligned to TRA and TRB V and J templates and assembled into clonotypes. Clonotypes were classified as expanded or contracted when called significant by both edgeR and NoisET, with noise models trained on biological replicates. For edgeR calls, the thresholds were a false discovery rate-adjusted p below 0.01 and a log2 fold-change of 1. As an exploratory analysis of dynamics, max-normalized trajectories of the 1000 most abundant clonotypes were examined by PCA with hierarchical clustering. The CD4 or CD8 phenotype of responding clones was assigned using the separately sequenced CD4+ and CD8+ repertoires. TCRdb took the public reads, trimmed them with fastp at Q25, ran MiXCR for clone calling and kept in-frame beta chains. A single entry per CDR3 protein holds the most common genes and DNA from its merged rows. What appears here as the V and J calls and clone size reflects TCRdb's work, not the paper's. The sample has around 450,000 distinct CDR3 sequences on record, 20% to 25% of them singletons. The top ten clonotypes cover roughly 8.9% of the sample.

The investigation overall reported the following: Only a couple of mild cases were covered in the study, and larger cohorts including severe cases with pre-infection samples were considered necessary. From day 15 to 85, contracting clones showed balanced CD4/CD8 phenotypes, whereas a second wave of clones that expanded from day 15 to 37 leaned towards CD4+. Contracting CD4+ clones appeared mostly in the CM and EM memory subsets, whereas CD8+ clones were enriched in EMRA. The detection of some responding clones in pre-infection memory suggests that pre-existing cross-reactive memory T cells joined the SARS-CoV-2 response. SARS-CoV-2 specificity was not confirmed for the second-wave clones peaking on day 37.

The table lists this clonotype with a few counts. Its antigen is not yet known. No base qualities exist here, and no much larger clone lies one base off it. PBMCs were isolated by Ficoll-Paque density gradient centrifugation. The sequenced sample was PBMCs or a T cell subset sorted from them (not recorded which). The sequence was collected from an adult woman who had mild COVID-19 (a few samples of this study predate the infection). The sample titles of this study are shuffled in the database, so cell type and time point are left out; the donor was told from shared clones. This receptor chain uses TRBV5-5 and TRBJ2-1; the D gene could be either TRBD1 or TRBD2, each agreeing at 5 bases. The sequenced DNA is TGTGCCAGCAGCTTCTGGGGCACGGGAGAGCAGTTCTTC. This sequence encodes CASSFWGTGEQFF.